This TCR beta chain was recorded in a study of blood T cell repertoires in COVID-19. Participants were aged about 18 to 100 years from about two dozen US areas. The data were produced by immunoSEQ multiplex PCR, yet TCRdb's version contains in-frame clones alone and is incomplete. The sample yields under 500,000 clones, 70% to 90% seen once. Worth noting for this clone: The same CDR3 arises from other DNA sequences in this sample as well.

Germline loops: CDR1 MNHEY, CDR2 SVGAGI. The CDR3 is 12 residues long. V was trimmed by 7 bases and J by 5 bases, leaving 11 bases between them. The gene calls are TRBV6-5 and TRBJ1-1; D may be TRBD1 (5 bases). Sequencing input: PBMCs or T cells enriched from blood (not recorded which). The receptor was derived from a woman in her late teens or twenties with acute COVID-19. The CDR3 DNA is TGTGCCAGCAAGCCAGGGAATACTGAAGCTTTCTTT. This gives the protein CASKPGNTEAFF.